One sample yielded the 12 T cell receptor beta chains listed below, sequenced in a study of post-analysis software for immune sequencing data. The antigens these receptors bind are not known. Unique-molecular-identifier-tagged TCR beta cDNA libraries were used. TCRdb passed the PCR reads through MiXCR, listing each CDR3 protein once. Of some 700,000 distinct CDR3 sequences in the sample, 55% to 60% are singletons; the top ten hold around 11%. Study results and caveats: A handful of TRBV segments were significantly more frequent in patients than in controls. TRBV5-6, TRBV5-1 and TRBV20-1 were among these segments.

Sequences were obtained from blood. The origin of the receptors is a girl aged 2-9 years with multiple sclerosis.

The chain employs TRBV7-2 and TRBJ2-5; D gene uncertain. V dropped 5 bases and J dropped 4 bases, with 8 bases sitting between them. This CDR3 is 12 amino acids long. Germline CDR1 and CDR2: SGHTA and FQGNSA. The CDR3, as DNA: TGTGCCAGCAGCCGACTCGCAGAGACCCAGTACTTC. Its protein is CASSRLAETQYF.

The V call is TRBV12-3 or TRBV12-4, the J call TRBJ2-5; a possible D gene is TRBD2 (7 bases). The V end was cut by 6 bases, the J end by 5 bases, with 19 bases between. This CDR3 spans 15 amino acids. CDR3 residues: CASSPRGGLEETQYF. In DNA, the CDR3 is TGTGCCAGCAGCCCTAGGGGGGGGTTGGAGGAGACCCAGTACTTC.

The J gene is TRBJ2-1, the V gene TRBV7-2; 9 nucleotides line up with TRBD2. The junction had 7 bases not matched to a gene; V was cut back by 3 bases and J by 7 bases. Germline V CDR1 and CDR2: SGHTA, FQGNSA. The CDR3 consists of 15 residues. CDR3 nucleotide sequence: TGTGCCAGCAGCTTCGGGCGCGGGAGGGGGAATGAGCAGTTCTTC. It is translated as CASSFGRGRGNEQFF.

This clonotype has only a few counts. The rearrangement links TRBV7-9 to TRBJ1-2; D not resolved. The germline V gene encodes CDR1 SEHNR and CDR2 FQNEAQ (reference sequence). The V gene lost 3 bases and the J gene lost 4 bases, with 12 bases spanning the gap. The CDR3 consists of 14 residues. CDR3 nucleotide sequence: TGTGCCAGCAGCTTCGGAGGCACTAGCTATGGCTACACCTTC. The encoded protein is CASSFGGTSYGYTF.

This clonotype was counted between two and nine times. V usage is TRBV7-8 and J usage is TRBJ2-3; a weak D match, TRBD1 (5 bases). V was pared by 7 bases and J by 4 bases, with 15 bases between. Germline lookup yields CDR1 SGHVS and CDR2 FQNEAQ. The CDR3 consists of 14 residues. In DNA, the CDR3 is TGTGCCAGCACCATAGGGGTGCTCGCAGATACGCAGTATTTT. The encoded protein is CASTIGVLADTQYF.

The chain joins TRBV29-1 to TRBJ2-1; TRBD1 agrees at 10 bases. This CDR3 contains 15 residues. Trimming at V came to 3 bases and at J to 7 bases, leaving 9 bases not matched to a gene. Germline CDR1 SQVTM, CDR2 ANQGSEA. CDR3 in amino acids: CSVDSTGGAGNEQFF. In DNA form, the CDR3 reads TGCAGCGTTGATTCGACAGGGGGCGCGGGGAATGAGCAGTTCTTC.

The rearrangement joins TRBV20-1 to TRBJ2-5, with 7 bases matching TRBD1. The CDR3 runs 16 residues. J lost 1 base, V lost 5 bases, and 13 bases had no gene match. From germline, CDR1 is DFQATT and CDR2 SNEGSKA (reference sequence). CDR3 bases: TGCAGTGCTGGTAACCGAGGGGGCTCGCTCCAAGAGACCCAGTACTTC. This codes for CSAGNRGGSLQETQYF.

The V gene is TRBV15, the J gene TRBJ2-5; 7 bases are shared with TRBD2. Germline CDR1 and CDR2: LNHNV and YYDKDF (reference sequence). V was clipped by 0 bases and J by 4 bases; unmatched bases: 11. CDR3 length: 17 residues. The CDR3 bases are TGTGCCACCAGCAGAGATCCCGGGACCAGCGGGGTAGAGACCCAGTACTTC. Protein sequence: CATSRDPGTSGVETQYF. Combining the CDR3 with reference TRBV15 and TRBJ2-5 gives the whole variable domain DAMVIQNPRYQVTQFGKPVTLSCSQTLNHNVMYWYQQKSSQAPKLLFHYYDKDFNNEADTPDNFQSRRPNTSFCFLDIRSPGLGDTAMYLCATSRDPGTSGVETQYFGPGTRLLVL.

The chain has TRBV27 and TRBJ2-2; 7 bases align to TRBD1. With V trimmed by 6 bases and J by 0 bases, 1 base remained unmatched. The CDR3 sequence is 14 residues long. CDR1 and CDR2 from the germline V gene are MNHEY and SMNVEV (reference sequence). CDR3 coding DNA: TGTGCCAGCAGGCAGGGGGCGAACACCGGGGAGCTGTTTTTT. Translation gives CASRQGANTGELFF.

The CDR3 loop is CASSDEGSGANVLTF. The CDR3 DNA is TGTGCCAGCAGTGATGAGGGATCTGGGGCCAACGTCCTGACTTTC. The chain has TRBV2 and TRBJ2-6; possible D gene TRBD2, 5 bases. Germline CDR1 SNHLY, CDR2 FYNNEI. This CDR3 has 15 amino acids. V was cut by 3 bases and J by 1 base, with 7 bases left in between.

This chain links TRBV2 with TRBJ2-4; D remains unclear. Germline CDR1 and CDR2: SNHLY and FYNNEI. CDR3 length equals 13 residues. V dropped 3 bases and J dropped 0 bases, with 3 bases sitting between them. The CDR3, as DNA: TGTGCCAGCAGTGAGGTAGCCAAAAACATTCAGTACTTC. Its protein is CASSEVAKNIQYF. Filled out from reference TRBV2 and TRBJ2-4, the complete variable domain reads EPEVTQTPSHQVTQMGQEVILRCVPISNHLYFYWYRQILGQKVEFLVSFYNNEISEKSEIFDDQFSVERPDGSNFTLKIRSTKLEDSAMYFCASSEVAKNIQYFGAGTRLSVL.

This clonotype was counted once. This chain links TRBV6-2 or TRBV6-3 with TRBJ1-5; 12 bases agree with TRBD1. Germline values: CDR1 MNHEY, CDR2 SVGEGT. There are 19 residues in the CDR3. V shed 2 bases, J shed 3 bases, and the junction held 11 bases outside the gene matches. The CDR3, as DNA: TGTGCCAGCAGTTACCGGGACAGGGGGCGTAAATTGAACAATCAGCCCCAGCATTTT. It is translated as CASSYRDRGRKLNNQPQHF.